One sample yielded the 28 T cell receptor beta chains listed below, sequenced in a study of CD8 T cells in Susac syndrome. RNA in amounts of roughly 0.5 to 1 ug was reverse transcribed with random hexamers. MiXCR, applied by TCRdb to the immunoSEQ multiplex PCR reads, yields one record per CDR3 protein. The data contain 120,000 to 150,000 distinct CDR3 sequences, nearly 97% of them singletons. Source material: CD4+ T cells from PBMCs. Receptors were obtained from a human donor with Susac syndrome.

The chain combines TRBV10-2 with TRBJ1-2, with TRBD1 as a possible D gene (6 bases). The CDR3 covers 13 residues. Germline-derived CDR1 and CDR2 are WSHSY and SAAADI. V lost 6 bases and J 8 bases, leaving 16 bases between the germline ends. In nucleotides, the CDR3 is TGCGCCAGCAGCGAAGACAGGACCGGGGGCTACACCTTC. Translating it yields CASSEDRTGGYTF.

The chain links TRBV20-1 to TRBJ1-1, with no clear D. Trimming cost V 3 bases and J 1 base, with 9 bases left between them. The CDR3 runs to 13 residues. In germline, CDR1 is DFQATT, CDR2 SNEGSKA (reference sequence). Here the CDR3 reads CSASRQSNTEAFF. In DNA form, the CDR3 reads TGCAGTGCTAGTCGTCAGTCGAACACTGAAGCTTTCTTT.

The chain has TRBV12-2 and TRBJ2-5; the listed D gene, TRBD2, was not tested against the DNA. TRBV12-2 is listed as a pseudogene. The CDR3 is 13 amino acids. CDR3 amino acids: CATLAGGGETQYF. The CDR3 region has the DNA TGTGCAACATTAGCGGGGGGTGGTGAGACCCAGTACTTC.

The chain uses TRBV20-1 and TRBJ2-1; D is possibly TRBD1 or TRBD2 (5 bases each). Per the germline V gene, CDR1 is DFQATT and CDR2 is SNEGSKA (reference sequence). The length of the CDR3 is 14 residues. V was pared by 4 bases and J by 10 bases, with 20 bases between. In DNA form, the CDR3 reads TGCAGTGCTAACGGCCGGGACGCTATAGGGGAGCAGTTCTTC. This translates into CSANGRDAIGEQFF.

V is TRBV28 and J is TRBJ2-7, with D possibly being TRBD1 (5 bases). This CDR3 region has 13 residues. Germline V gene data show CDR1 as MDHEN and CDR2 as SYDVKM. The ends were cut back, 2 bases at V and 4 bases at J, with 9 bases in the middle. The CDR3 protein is CASSLQQAYEQYF. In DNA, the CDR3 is TGTGCCAGCAGTTTACAACAGGCTTACGAGCAGTACTTC.

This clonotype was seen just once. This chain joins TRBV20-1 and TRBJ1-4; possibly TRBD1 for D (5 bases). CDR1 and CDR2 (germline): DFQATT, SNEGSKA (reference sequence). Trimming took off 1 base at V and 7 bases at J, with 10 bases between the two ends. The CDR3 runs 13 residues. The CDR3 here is CSARVTGREKLFF. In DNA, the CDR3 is TGCAGTGCTAGAGTTACAGGTCGTGAAAAACTGTTTTTT.

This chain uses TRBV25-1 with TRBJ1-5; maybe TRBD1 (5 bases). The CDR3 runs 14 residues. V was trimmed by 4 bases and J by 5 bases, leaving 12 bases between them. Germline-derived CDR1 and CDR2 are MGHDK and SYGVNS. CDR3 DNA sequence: TGTGCCAGCAGTGCGGCTTTGGGGGATCAGCCCCAGCATTTT. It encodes CASSAALGDQPQHF.

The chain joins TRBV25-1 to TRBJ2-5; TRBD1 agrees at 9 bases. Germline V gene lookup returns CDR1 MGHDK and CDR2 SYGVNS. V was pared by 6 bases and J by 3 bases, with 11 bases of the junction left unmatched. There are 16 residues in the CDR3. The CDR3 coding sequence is TGTGCCAGCAGGCAGAGTCTGACAGGGGGGAAAGAGACCCAGTACTTC. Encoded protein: CASRQSLTGGKETQYF.

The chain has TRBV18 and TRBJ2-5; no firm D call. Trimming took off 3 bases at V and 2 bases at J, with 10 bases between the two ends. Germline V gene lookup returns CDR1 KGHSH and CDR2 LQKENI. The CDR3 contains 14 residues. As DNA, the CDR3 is TGTGCCAGCTCACCTGATTGGCTGCAAGAGACCCAGTACTTC. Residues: CASSPDWLQETQYF. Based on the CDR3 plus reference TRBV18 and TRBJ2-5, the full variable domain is NAGVMQNPRHLVRRRGQEARLRCSPMKGHSHVYWYRQLPEEGLKFMVYLQKENIIDESGMPKERFSAEFPKEGPSILRIQQVVRGDSAAYFCASSPDWLQETQYFGPGTRLLVL.

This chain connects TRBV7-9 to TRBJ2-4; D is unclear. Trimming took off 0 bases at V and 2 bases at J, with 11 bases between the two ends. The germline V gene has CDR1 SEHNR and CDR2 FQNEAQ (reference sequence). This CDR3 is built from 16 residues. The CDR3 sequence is CASSLAQDWTKNIQYF. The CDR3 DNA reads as TGTGCCAGCAGCTTAGCTCAGGATTGGACCAAAAACATTCAGTACTTC.

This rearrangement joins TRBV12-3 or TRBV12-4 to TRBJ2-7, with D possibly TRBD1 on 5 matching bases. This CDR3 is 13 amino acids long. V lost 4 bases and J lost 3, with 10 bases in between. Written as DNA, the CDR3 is TGTGCCAGCAGTTCCTTAGGGGTCTACGAGCAGTACTTC. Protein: CASSSLGVYEQYF.

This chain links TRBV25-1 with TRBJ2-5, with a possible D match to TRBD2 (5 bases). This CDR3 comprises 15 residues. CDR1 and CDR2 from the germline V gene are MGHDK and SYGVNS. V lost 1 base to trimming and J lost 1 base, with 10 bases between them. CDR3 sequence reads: CASSELGGLQETQYF. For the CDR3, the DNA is TGTGCCAGCAGTGAATTGGGCGGGCTCCAAGAGACCCAGTACTTC.

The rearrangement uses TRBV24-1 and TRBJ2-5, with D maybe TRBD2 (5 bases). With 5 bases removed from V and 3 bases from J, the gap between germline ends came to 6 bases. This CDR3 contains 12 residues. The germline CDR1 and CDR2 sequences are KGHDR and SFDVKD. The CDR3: CATSGGEETQYF. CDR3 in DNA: TGTGCCACCAGTGGGGGAGAAGAGACCCAGTACTTC.

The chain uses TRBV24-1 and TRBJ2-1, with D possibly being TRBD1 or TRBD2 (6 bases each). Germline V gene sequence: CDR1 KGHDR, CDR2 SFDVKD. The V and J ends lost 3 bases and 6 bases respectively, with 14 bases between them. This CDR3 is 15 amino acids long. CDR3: CATSDGGLGGNEQFF. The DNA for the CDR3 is TGTGCCACCAGTGATGGGGGGCTTGGGGGCAATGAGCAGTTCTTC.

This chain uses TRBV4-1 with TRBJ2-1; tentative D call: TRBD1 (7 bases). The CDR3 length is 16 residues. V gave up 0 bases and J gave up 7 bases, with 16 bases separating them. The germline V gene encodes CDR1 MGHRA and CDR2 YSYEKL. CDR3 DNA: TGCGCCAGCAGCCAAGATAGGAGCAGGGGGGCTAATGAGCAGTTCTTC. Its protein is CASSQDRSRGANEQFF.

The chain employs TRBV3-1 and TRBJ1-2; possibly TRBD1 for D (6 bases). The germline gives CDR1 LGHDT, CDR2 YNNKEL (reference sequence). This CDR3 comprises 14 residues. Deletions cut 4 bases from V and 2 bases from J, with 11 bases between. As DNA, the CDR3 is TGTGCCAGCAGCCGCCGGACAGAGAACTATGGCTACACCTTC. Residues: CASSRRTENYGYTF.

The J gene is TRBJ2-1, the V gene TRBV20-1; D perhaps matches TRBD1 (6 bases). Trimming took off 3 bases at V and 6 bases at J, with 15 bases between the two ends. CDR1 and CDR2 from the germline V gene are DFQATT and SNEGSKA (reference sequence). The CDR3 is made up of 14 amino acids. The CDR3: CSARHRVKGNEQFF. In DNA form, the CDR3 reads TGCAGTGCTAGGCACAGGGTGAAAGGCAATGAGCAGTTCTTC.

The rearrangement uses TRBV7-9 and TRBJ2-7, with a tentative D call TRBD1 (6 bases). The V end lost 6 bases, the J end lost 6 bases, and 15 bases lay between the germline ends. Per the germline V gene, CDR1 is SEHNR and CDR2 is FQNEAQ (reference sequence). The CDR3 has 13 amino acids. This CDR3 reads CASSRMYRAEQYF. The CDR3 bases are TGTGCCAGCAGTCGGATGTACAGGGCCGAGCAGTACTTC.

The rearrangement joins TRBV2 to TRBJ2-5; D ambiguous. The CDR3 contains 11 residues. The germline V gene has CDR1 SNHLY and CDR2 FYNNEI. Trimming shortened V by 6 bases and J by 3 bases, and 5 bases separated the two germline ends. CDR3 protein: CASRWEETQYF. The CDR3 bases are TGTGCCAGCAGATGGGAAGAGACCCAGTACTTC.

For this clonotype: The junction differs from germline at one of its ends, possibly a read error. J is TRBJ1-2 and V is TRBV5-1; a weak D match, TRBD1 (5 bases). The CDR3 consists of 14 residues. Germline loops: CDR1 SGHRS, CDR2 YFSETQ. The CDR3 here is CASSLGQANYGYTF. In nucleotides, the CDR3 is TGTGCCAGCTCCCTGGGGCAGGCTAACTATGGCTACACCTTC.

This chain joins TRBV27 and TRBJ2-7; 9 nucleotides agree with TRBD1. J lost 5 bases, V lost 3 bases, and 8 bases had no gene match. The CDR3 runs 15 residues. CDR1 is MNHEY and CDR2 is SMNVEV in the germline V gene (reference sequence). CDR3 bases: TGTGCCAGCAGTTTTTACGGACAGGGGAGGAACGAGCAGTACTTC. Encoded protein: CASSFYGQGRNEQYF.

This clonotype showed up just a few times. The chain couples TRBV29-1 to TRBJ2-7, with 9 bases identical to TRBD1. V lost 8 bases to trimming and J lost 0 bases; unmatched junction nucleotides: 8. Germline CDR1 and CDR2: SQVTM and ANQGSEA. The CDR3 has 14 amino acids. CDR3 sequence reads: CSIIDRGSSYEQYF. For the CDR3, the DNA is TGCAGCATAATCGACAGGGGGAGCTCCTACGAGCAGTACTTC.

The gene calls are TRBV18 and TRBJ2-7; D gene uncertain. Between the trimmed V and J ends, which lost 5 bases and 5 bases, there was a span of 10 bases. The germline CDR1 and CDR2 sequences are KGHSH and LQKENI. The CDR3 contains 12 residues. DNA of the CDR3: TGTGCCAGCTCAGCCCTGAGTGACGAGCAGTACTTC. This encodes CASSALSDEQYF.

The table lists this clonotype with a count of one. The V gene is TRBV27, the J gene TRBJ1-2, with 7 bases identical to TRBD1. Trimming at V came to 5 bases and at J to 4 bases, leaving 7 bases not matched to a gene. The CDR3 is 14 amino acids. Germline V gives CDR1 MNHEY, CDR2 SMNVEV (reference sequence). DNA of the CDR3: TGTGCCAGCAGTAAAGACAGGGATCGCTATGGCTACACCTTC. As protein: CASSKDRDRYGYTF.

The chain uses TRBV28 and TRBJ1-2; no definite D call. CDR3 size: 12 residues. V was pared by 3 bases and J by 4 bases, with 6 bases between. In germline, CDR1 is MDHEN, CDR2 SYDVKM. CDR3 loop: CASSFSRYGYTF. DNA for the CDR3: TGTGCCAGCAGTTTCAGCCGCTATGGCTACACCTTC.

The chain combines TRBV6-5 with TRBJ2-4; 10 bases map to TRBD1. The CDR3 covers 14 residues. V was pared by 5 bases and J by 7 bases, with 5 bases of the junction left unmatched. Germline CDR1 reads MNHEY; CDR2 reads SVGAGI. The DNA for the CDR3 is TGTGCCAGCAGTCCGGACAGGGGGGGGAACATTCAGTACTTC. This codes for CASSPDRGGNIQYF.

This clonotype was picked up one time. CDR3 amino acids: CATSDGQGSNEQFF. The CDR3 nucleotides are TGTGCCACCAGTGACGGACAGGGGAGCAATGAGCAGTTCTTC. This rearrangement joins TRBV24-1 to TRBJ2-1; TRBD1 aligns across 9 bases. Germline values: CDR1 KGHDR, CDR2 SFDVKD. The CDR3 has 14 amino acids. V shed 4 bases, J shed 6 bases, and the junction held 3 bases outside the gene matches.

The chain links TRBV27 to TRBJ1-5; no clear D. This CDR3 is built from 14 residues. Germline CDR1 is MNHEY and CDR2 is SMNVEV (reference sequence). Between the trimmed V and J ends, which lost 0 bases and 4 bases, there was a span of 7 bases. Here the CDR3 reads CASSLSLANQPQHF. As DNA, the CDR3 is TGTGCCAGCAGTTTATCGCTCGCAAATCAGCCCCAGCATTTT.